These 15 T cell receptor beta chains were sequenced from one sample in a study of shared clonotypes between healthy human individuals. Clones were read by immunoSEQ multiplex PCR, and TCRdb kept only the in-frame ones, dropping some. This sample yields 470,000 or so clones, of which more than 75% are seen a single time; approximately 12% belongs to the top ten. Input material: PBMCs. These receptor sequences come from a woman in her thirties or forties in good health. Some clones in this sample may be carry-over from other donors' samples.

The chain uses TRBV7-8 and TRBJ1-3, with TRBD1 matching 10 bases. The junction had 13 bases not matched to a gene; V was cut back by 5 bases and J by 0 bases. The CDR3 runs 19 residues. Germline CDR1 and CDR2: SGHVS and FQNEAQ. CDR3 bases: TGTGCCAGCAGCATCGCCCCCAGGACAGGGGGAGACTCTGGAAACACCATATATTTT. Translating gives CASSIAPRTGGDSGNTIYF. Complete variable domain (other parts from reference TRBV7-8 and TRBJ1-3): GAGVSQSPRYKVAKRGQDVALRCDPISGHVSLFWYQQALGQGPEFLTYFQNEAQLDKSGLPSDRFFAERPEGSVSTLKIQRTQQEDSAVYLCASSIAPRTGGDSGNTIYFGEGSWLTVV.

A word on this clone: This likely stems from a read error, as it lies one base from a far larger clone. The V call is TRBV4-2, the J call TRBJ2-7; D unresolved. Germline V gene data show CDR1 as LGHNA and CDR2 as YNFKEQ. This CDR3 spans 15 amino acids. As DNA, the CDR3 is TGTGCCGGCAGCCAAGAAGGAGATGTATCCTACGAGCAGTACTTC. Translation: CAGSQEGDVSYEQYF.

Comment on this clone: With only one base between it and a far larger clone, this is likely a read error. It is likely a read error, because the conserved phenylalanine at the end of the CDR3 is missing. DNA of the CDR3: TGTGCCAGCAGCCCTGACATGAACACTGAAGCTTTCCTT. Translated, it gives CASSPDMNTEAFL. V is TRBV11-3 and J is TRBJ1-1; D is uncertain. Trimming stripped 5 bases from V and 0 bases from J, with 7 bases between. Germline V gene sequence: CDR1 SGHNT, CDR2 YENEEA. The CDR3 runs 13 residues.

This clone showed up many times. The chain carries TRBV6-1 and TRBJ1-1, with 7 bases that match TRBD1. V gave up 2 bases and J gave up 5 bases; unmatched junction bases: 8. Germline values: CDR1 MNHNS, CDR2 SASEGT. The CDR3 consists of 15 residues. CDR3 loop: CASSEQEDRATEAFF. CDR3 DNA sequence: TGTGCCAGCAGTGAACAGGAAGACAGGGCGACTGAAGCTTTCTTT.

This sequence joins TRBV28 and TRBJ2-1; D is uncertain. Germline CDR1 and CDR2: MDHEN and SYDVKM. This CDR3 is 14 amino acids long. V was shortened by 2 bases and J by 2 bases, with 7 bases between the two germline ends. The CDR3 here is CASSLVQTYNEQFF. CDR3 in DNA: TGTGCCAGCAGTTTAGTCCAAACCTACAATGAGCAGTTCTTC.

The chain recombines TRBV28 with TRBJ2-4, with 11 bases identical to TRBD1. Unmatched junction bases numbered 16, after V lost 10 bases and J lost 8 bases. Germline V gene sequence: CDR1 MDHEN, CDR2 SYDVKM. This CDR3 is 16 amino acids long. CDR3 amino acids: CATRRTGGGFGDIQYF. DNA for the CDR3: TGTGCCACCAGGCGGACAGGGGGCGGATTCGGGGACATTCAGTACTTC.

CDR3 residues: CASSGRALSYEQYF. As DNA, the CDR3 is TGTGCCAGCAGTGGCCGGGCCCTCTCCTACGAGCAGTACTTC. The rearrangement uses TRBV2 and TRBJ2-7, with D unclear. The CDR3 is 14 residues long. The V end was cut by 4 bases, the J end by 0 bases, with 10 bases between. Germline V gene lookup returns CDR1 SNHLY and CDR2 FYNNEI. Variable domain in full (rest from reference TRBV2 and TRBJ2-7): EPEVTQTPSHQVTQMGQEVILRCVPISNHLYFYWYRQILGQKVEFLVSFYNNEISEKSEIFDDQFSVERPDGSNFTLKIRSTKLEDSAMYFCASSGRALSYEQYFGPGTRLTVT.

V gene TRBV6-5 combines with J gene TRBJ1-5; D gene uncertain. Trimming removed 6 bases at V and 5 bases at J, with 11 bases between. Germline V gives CDR1 MNHEY, CDR2 SVGAGI. There are 13 residues in the CDR3. The CDR3 sequence is CASSLNRDQPQHF. The CDR3 nucleotides are TGTGCCAGCAGCCTGAACAGAGATCAGCCCCAGCATTTT.

The chain combines TRBV10-3 with TRBJ1-4; a possible D gene is TRBD1 (5 bases). Trimming removed 3 bases at V and 11 bases at J, with 13 bases between. This CDR3 has 13 residues. Germline-derived CDR1 and CDR2 are ENHRY and SYGVKD. The CDR3 region has the DNA TGTGCCATCAGTGATTCGTGGGACGGTAAACTGTTTTTT. It encodes CAISDSWDGKLFF.

This clone was counted a few times. This sequence joins TRBV4-3 and TRBJ2-1; the D is unclear. Trimming left V 2 bases short and J 3 bases short, with 17 bases between. CDR1 and CDR2 (germline): LGHNA, YSLEER. This CDR3 is built from 17 residues. CDR3 in amino acids: CASSQSVSRKGYNEQFF. The CDR3, as DNA: TGCGCCAGCAGCCAATCCGTTAGCAGGAAGGGCTACAATGAGCAGTTCTTC.

V usage is TRBV7-7 and J usage is TRBJ2-1, with TRBD2 identical over 10 bases. Per germline, CDR1 SSHAT and CDR2 FNYEAQ (reference sequence). With V trimmed by 6 bases and J by 7 bases, 6 bases remained unmatched. CDR3 length: 14 residues. Written as DNA, the CDR3 is TGTGCCAGCAGTCAGAGCGGGAGGGAGAATGAGCAGTTCTTC. Translation gives CASSQSGRENEQFF.

The chain couples TRBV15 to TRBJ1-1; D is ambiguous. The CDR3 spans 13 residues. V dropped 0 bases and J dropped 4 bases, with 6 bases sitting between them. Germline loops: CDR1 LNHNV, CDR2 YYDKDF (reference sequence). DNA for the CDR3: TGTGCCACCAGCAGAGACCCATCCACTGAAGCTTTCTTT. It codes for CATSRDPSTEAFF.

This clone was picked up a small number of times. The chain joins TRBV6-6 to TRBJ1-2; TRBD1 matches 8 bases. V lost 4 bases, J lost 8 bases, and 6 bases stayed unmatched. This CDR3 spans 13 amino acids. In germline, CDR1 is MNHNY, CDR2 SVGAGI (reference sequence). The CDR3 sequence: CASSFTGTGGYTF. CDR3 DNA sequence: TGTGCCAGCAGTTTTACAGGGACAGGAGGCTACACCTTC.

There are a few counts of this clone. Other DNA sequences from this sample encode an identical CDR3 as well. This rearrangement joins TRBV11-2 to TRBJ2-5; D perhaps matches TRBD1 (5 bases). V dropped 0 bases and J dropped 3 bases, with 5 bases sitting between them. The CDR3 is 13 residues long. Germline V CDR1 and CDR2: SGHAT, FQNNGV. CDR3 region: CASSLDREETQYF. CDR3 in DNA: TGTGCCAGCAGCTTAGACAGGGAAGAGACCCAGTACTTC.

The chain's CDR3 is CASSQGLSTDTQYF. The CDR3 DNA sequence: TGTGCCAGCAGCCAGGGACTCAGCACAGATACGCAGTATTTT. The V gene is TRBV9, the J gene TRBJ2-3; D is perhaps TRBD2 (6 bases). V lost 4 bases and J lost 0, with 9 bases in between. From germline, CDR1 is SGDLS and CDR2 YYNGEE. The CDR3 length is 14 residues.